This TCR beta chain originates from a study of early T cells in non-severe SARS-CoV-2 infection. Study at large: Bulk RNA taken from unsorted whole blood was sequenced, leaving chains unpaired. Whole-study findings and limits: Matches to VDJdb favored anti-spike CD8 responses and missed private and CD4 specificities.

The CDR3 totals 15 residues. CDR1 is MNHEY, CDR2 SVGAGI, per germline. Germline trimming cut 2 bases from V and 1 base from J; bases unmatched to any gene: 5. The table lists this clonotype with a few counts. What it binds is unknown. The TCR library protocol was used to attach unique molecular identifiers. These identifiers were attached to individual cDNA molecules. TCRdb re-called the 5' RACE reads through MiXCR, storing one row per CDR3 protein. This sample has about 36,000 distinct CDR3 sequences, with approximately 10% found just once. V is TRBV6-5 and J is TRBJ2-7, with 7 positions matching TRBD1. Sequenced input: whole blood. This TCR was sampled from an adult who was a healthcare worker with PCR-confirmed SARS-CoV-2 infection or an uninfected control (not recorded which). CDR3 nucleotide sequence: TGTGCCAGCAGTTACAGGGGGCTTATTTCCTACGAGCAGTACTTC. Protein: CASSYRGLISYEQYF.